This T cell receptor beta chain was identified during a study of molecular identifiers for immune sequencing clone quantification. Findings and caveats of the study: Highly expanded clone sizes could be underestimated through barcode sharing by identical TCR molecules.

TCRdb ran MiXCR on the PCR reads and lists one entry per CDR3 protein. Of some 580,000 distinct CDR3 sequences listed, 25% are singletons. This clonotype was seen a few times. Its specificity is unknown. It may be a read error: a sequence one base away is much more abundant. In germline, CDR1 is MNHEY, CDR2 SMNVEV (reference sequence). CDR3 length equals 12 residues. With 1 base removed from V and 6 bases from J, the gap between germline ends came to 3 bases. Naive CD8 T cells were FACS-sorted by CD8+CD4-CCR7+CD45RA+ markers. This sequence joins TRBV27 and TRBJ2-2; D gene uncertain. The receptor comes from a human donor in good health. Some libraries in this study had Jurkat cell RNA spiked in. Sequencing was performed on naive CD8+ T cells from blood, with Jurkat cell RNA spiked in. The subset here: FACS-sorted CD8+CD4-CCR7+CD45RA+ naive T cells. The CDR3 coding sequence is TGTGCCAGCAGTTTATGGGCCGGGGAGCTGTTTTTT. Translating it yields CASSLWAGELFF.